The T cell receptor beta chain described here comes from a study of T cells after yellow fever vaccination. Study results and limitations: High-abundance clonotypes from the bulk population could contaminate FACS-sorted repertoires.

In making TCR cDNA, 5'RACE template switching added a universal primer site and UMIs to it. In TCRdb, the 5' RACE reads were re-called with MiXCR into one record per CDR3 protein. The sample records about 340,000 distinct CDR3 sequences, 8.7% being singletons. This clonotype has just one count. Its antigen is unknown. Trimming shortened V by 8 bases and J by 6 bases, and 17 bases separated the two germline ends. This CDR3 is built from 13 residues. CDR1 and CDR2 from the germline V gene are SQVTM and ANQGSEA. The chain carries TRBV29-1 and TRBJ1-5; a weak D match, TRBD1 (5 bases). The origin of this receptor is a man aged 18-30 years who received the YFV17D yellow fever vaccine. The sequencing used PBMCs, collected on the day of the first yellow fever vaccination. CDR3 sequence reads: CSPDGGIGQPQHF. The CDR3, as DNA: TGCAGCCCCGATGGGGGAATAGGTCAGCCCCAGCATTTT.